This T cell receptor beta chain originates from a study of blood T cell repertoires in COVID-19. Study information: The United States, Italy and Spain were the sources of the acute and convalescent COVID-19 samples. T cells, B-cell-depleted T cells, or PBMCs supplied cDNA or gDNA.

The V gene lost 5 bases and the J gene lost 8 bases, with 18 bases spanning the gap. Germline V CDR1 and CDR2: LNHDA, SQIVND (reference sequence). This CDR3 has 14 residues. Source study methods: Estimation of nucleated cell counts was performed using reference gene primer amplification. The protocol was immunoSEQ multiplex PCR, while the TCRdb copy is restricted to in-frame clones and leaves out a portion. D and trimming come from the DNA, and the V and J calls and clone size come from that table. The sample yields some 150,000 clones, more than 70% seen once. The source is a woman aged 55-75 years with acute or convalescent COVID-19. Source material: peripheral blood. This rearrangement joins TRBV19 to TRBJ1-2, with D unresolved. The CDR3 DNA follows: TGTGCCAGTAGTTTGGAGGGCTCGCCTGGCGGCTACACCTTC. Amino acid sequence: CASSLEGSPGGYTF.